A single sample gave rise to the 9 T cell receptor beta chains below, sequenced in a study of CD8+ T cells in alopecia areata. cDNA prepared by RNA extraction and subsequent reverse transcription served as the template for sequencing. Produced via immunoSEQ multiplex PCR; TCRdb's table is partial and in-frame only. This sample has about 300,000 clones, with 58% found just once. Treatment specified: oral pan-JAK inhibitor, 5-10 mg twice daily. This specimen was CD4+ T cells sorted from blood, taken at week 24, from a patient treated with tofacitinib. The receptors shown here come from a human donor with alopecia areata.

The V and J genes are TRBV2 and TRBJ1-5; weak D call: TRBD1 (5 bases). The CDR3 has 14 amino acids. Between the trimmed V and J ends, which lost 4 bases and 7 bases, there was a span of 14 bases. CDR1 SNHLY and CDR2 FYNNEI come from the germline V gene. The CDR3 spells CASSVSGFQQPQHF. CDR3 nucleotide sequence: TGTGCCAGCAGTGTTTCAGGGTTCCAACAGCCCCAGCATTTT.

The gene calls are TRBV5-1 and TRBJ1-2; D is perhaps TRBD1 (6 bases). Deletions cut 3 bases from V and 6 bases from J, with 9 bases between. CDR1 and CDR2 from the germline V gene are SGHRS and YFSETQ. This CDR3 is 12 amino acids long. This chain's CDR3 is CASSSRTDGYTF. CDR3 nucleotide sequence: TGCGCCAGCAGCTCCCGGACAGATGGCTACACCTTC.

The chain is built from TRBV6-5 and TRBJ2-4; possibly TRBD2 for D (6 bases). From germline, CDR1 is MNHEY and CDR2 SVGAGI. The CDR3 is 14 amino acids. Trimming left V 5 bases short and J 1 base short, with 9 bases between. CDR3 loop: CASSSGGAKNIQYF. Here the CDR3 DNA reads TGTGCCAGCAGTAGCGGAGGGGCCAAAAACATTCAGTACTTC.

V and J are TRBV10-3 and TRBJ2-5; 11 positions match TRBD1. V gave up 3 bases and J gave up 5 bases; unmatched junction bases: 2. Looked up from germline, CDR1 is ENHRY and CDR2 is SYGVKD. The CDR3 has 14 residues. DNA of the CDR3: TGTGCCATCAGTGATGGGACAGGGGGGGAGACCCAGTACTTC. Amino acids: CAISDGTGGETQYF.

The DNA of the CDR3 is TGTGCCAGCAGCACGGACCGGACAGTGACCTATGGCTACACCTTC. Its translation is CASSTDRTVTYGYTF. The chain couples TRBV5-6 to TRBJ1-2; possibly TRBD1 for D (6 bases). V lost 4 bases and J 4 bases, leaving 17 bases between the germline ends. Looked up from germline, CDR1 is SGHDT and CDR2 is YYEEEE. The CDR3 consists of 15 residues.

The chain recombines TRBV5-1 with TRBJ2-2; the D gene is possibly TRBD1 (6 bases). The CDR3 is 16 amino acids. V lost 0 bases, J lost 2 bases, and 11 bases lay in between. Germline V gene sequence: CDR1 SGHRS, CDR2 YFSETQ. The CDR3 sequence: CASSLAIQGNTGELFF. The CDR3, as DNA: TGCGCCAGCAGCTTGGCCATACAGGGCAACACCGGGGAGCTGTTTTTT. Complete variable domain (other parts from reference TRBV5-1 and TRBJ2-2): KAGVTQTPRYLIKTRGQQVTLSCSPISGHRSVSWYQQTPGQGLQFLFEYFSETQRNKGNFPGRFSGRQFSNSRSEMNVSTLELGDSALYLCASSLAIQGNTGELFFGEGSRLTVL.

This clone was counted between two and nine times. The chain carries TRBV11-2 and TRBJ2-2; perhaps TRBD2 as D (5 bases). The V and J ends lost 1 base and 1 base respectively, with 7 bases between them. This CDR3 region has 15 residues. The V gene's germline CDR1 is SGHAT and CDR2 FQNNGV. CDR3 sequence (DNA): TGTGCCAGCAGCTTAGTCCGGGGGAACACCGGGGAGCTGTTTTTT. Translating gives CASSLVRGNTGELFF.

This clone has only a few counts. The chain employs TRBV5-8 and TRBJ1-1, with unresolved D. V shed 4 bases and J shed 4 bases, with 8 bases lying between them. The CDR3 extends over 12 amino acids. CDR1 and CDR2 (germline): SGHTS, YDEGEE. CDR3 nucleotides: TGTGCCAGCAGCAGATTCACCACTGAAGCTTTCTTT. It yields the protein CASSRFTTEAFF.

The chain carries TRBV6-6 and TRBJ2-5; D unclear. Germline V gene sequence: CDR1 MNHNY, CDR2 SVGAGI (reference sequence). The CDR3 contains 14 residues. Trimming stripped 7 bases from V and 0 bases from J, with 12 bases between. CDR3 amino acids: CASTLTQYQETQYF. CDR3 nucleotides: TGTGCCAGCACCCTAACACAGTACCAAGAGACCCAGTACTTC.